These 7 T cell receptor beta chains were all obtained from the same sample, sequenced in a study of T-cell reconstitution after alpha-beta-depleted transplantation in children. A TCRbeta library incorporating unique molecular identifiers was prepared. TCRdb re-analysed the PCR reads in MiXCR, keeping a single row per CDR3 protein. The sample records fewer than 550,000 distinct CDR3 sequences, around 10% being singletons. This specimen was PBMCs, mostly from graft donor cells, taken 180 days after TCRalphabeta/CD19-depleted stem cell transplant. These TCRs come from a female patient aged 2 to 10 who had a stem cell transplant for aplastic anemia, so the T cells may come from the graft donor.

The chain carries TRBV7-2 and TRBJ2-7; 12 bases agree with TRBD1. The germline V gene encodes CDR1 SGHTA and CDR2 FQGNSA. V trimming: 5 bases; J trimming: 5 bases; junction bases outside the gene matches: 4. The CDR3 contains 14 residues. CDR3 bases: TGTGCCAGCAGCACCGGGACAGGGGGCCACGAGCAGTACGTC. It codes for CASSTGTGGHEQYV.

The V gene is TRBV28, the J gene TRBJ2-4; 11 positions agree with TRBD2. The germline CDR1 and CDR2 sequences are MDHEN and SYDVKM. V shed 6 bases, J shed 6 bases, and the junction held 4 bases outside the gene matches. CDR3 length: 14 residues. CDR3 in amino acids: CASSLAGGGNIQYF. The CDR3 DNA reads as TGTGCCAGCAGCCTAGCGGGAGGTGGAAACATTCAGTACTTC. The entire variable domain, with the rest obtained from reference TRBV28 and TRBJ2-4, is as follows: DVKVTQSSRYLVKRTGEKVFLECVQDMDHENMFWYRQDPGLGLRLIYFSYDVKMKEKGDIPEGYSVSREKKERFSLILESASTNQTSMYLCASSLAGGGNIQYFGAGTRLSVL.

This clonotype was counted only a few times. As DNA, the CDR3 is TGCAGTGCTAGACCCTTCGGTGGGAGCTCCTACAATGAGCAGTTCTTC. Its protein product is CSARPFGGSSYNEQFF. This chain links TRBV20-1 with TRBJ2-1; tentative D call: TRBD2 (5 bases). Trimming removed 2 bases from V and 0 bases from J, with 14 bases in between. The CDR3 sequence is 16 residues long. Germline loops: CDR1 DFQATT, CDR2 SNEGSKA (reference sequence).

This clonotype was counted many times. DNA of the CDR3: TGTGCCAGCAGTTTACTAGCGGGAGCGGAAGAGACCCAGTACTTC. Its translation: CASSLLAGAEETQYF. The chain is built from TRBV12-3 or TRBV12-4 and TRBJ2-5, with 10 positions matching TRBD2. Trimming removed 2 bases from V and 3 bases from J; junction bases left unmatched: 3. This CDR3 has 15 residues.

This chain uses TRBV4-2 with TRBJ2-7, with 10 bases fitting TRBD1. With 3 bases clipped from V and 5 bases from J, the junction kept 4 bases outside the gene matches. From germline, CDR1 is LGHNA and CDR2 YNFKEQ. The CDR3 sequence is 14 residues long. The CDR3 region has the DNA TGTGCCAGCAGCCAGGGACAGGGGTTGAACGAGCAGTACTTC. The encoded protein is CASSQGQGLNEQYF.

The rearrangement links TRBV7-9 to TRBJ2-7; the D gene is possibly TRBD1 (6 bases). Germline CDR1 is SEHNR and CDR2 is FQNEAQ (reference sequence). This CDR3 is built from 15 residues. Between the trimmed V and J ends, which lost 5 bases and 4 bases, there was a span of 18 bases. CDR3 residues: CASSVPGQPIYEQYF. The CDR3 DNA is TGTGCCAGCAGCGTCCCAGGACAGCCAATTTACGAGCAGTACTTC.

This clonotype came up many times. The genes are TRBV24-1 and TRBJ2-3, with D perhaps TRBD1 (5 bases). The CDR3 has 17 amino acids. Germline CDR1 is KGHDR and CDR2 is SFDVKD. Trimming left V 0 bases short and J 0 bases short, with 12 bases between. The CDR3 nucleotides are TGTGCCACCAGTGATTTGGGTACAGGCTCTAGCACAGATACGCAGTATTTT. Translating gives CATSDLGTGSSTDTQYF.